The 19 T cell receptor beta chains given below trace back to one sample, sequenced in a study of brain T cells in children with intractable seizures. The method was immunoSEQ multiplex PCR; TCRdb's version includes in-frame clones alone and lacks a portion of them. Among 110,000 or so clones, approximately 94% were seen once, and the ten largest hold approximately 3.9%. The sample was peripheral blood, taken at surgery. These receptors all stem from a boy under two years old with hemimegalencephaly and intractable seizures.

V gene TRBV5-6 combines with J gene TRBJ1-1; weak D call: TRBD1 (5 bases). CDR1 is SGHDT, CDR2 YYEEEE, per germline. Between the trimmed V and J ends, which lost 4 bases and 8 bases, there was a span of 15 bases. The CDR3 consists of 13 residues. The CDR3 loop reads CASSPGTVGEAFF. The DNA for the CDR3 is TGTGCCAGCAGCCCAGGGACGGTCGGGGAAGCTTTCTTT.

The V and J genes are TRBV28 and TRBJ2-1; TRBD2 matches at 14 bases. The CDR3 is 15 amino acids. Germline loops: CDR1 MDHEN, CDR2 SYDVKM. With V trimmed by 6 bases and J by 12 bases, 10 bases remained unmatched. The CDR3 DNA reads as TGTGCCAGCAGCAACCGGGGACTAGCGGGAGTTGGGCAGTTCTTC. Translated: CASSNRGLAGVGQFF.

The V call is TRBV11-3, the J call TRBJ1-1; TRBD1 matches 10 bases. Germline V gene data show CDR1 as SGHNT and CDR2 as YENEEA. The CDR3 spans 13 residues. Trimming cost V 4 bases and J 6 bases; bases outside gene matches: 2. CDR3 DNA: TGTGCCAGCAGCTCCGGACAGGGGGCTGAAGCTTTCTTT. Residues: CASSSGQGAEAFF.

This sequence joins TRBV28 and TRBJ1-2; D uncertain. Germline values: CDR1 MDHEN, CDR2 SYDVKM. The CDR3 is 13 residues long. V gave up 0 bases and J gave up 6 bases, with 8 bases separating them. CDR3 residues: CASSLWTVDGYTF. CDR3 DNA: TGTGCCAGCAGTTTATGGACCGTCGATGGCTACACCTTC.

The chain employs TRBV5-1 and TRBJ2-7; 8 bases match TRBD1. The CDR3 extends over 16 amino acids. The V gene's germline CDR1 is SGHRS and CDR2 YFSETQ. Trimming cost V 0 bases and J 4 bases; bases outside gene matches: 9. The CDR3 loop is CASSLVGQGRRYEQYF. The CDR3 nucleotides read TGCGCCAGCAGCTTGGTCGGACAGGGACGTCGGTACGAGCAGTACTTC.

Written as DNA, the CDR3 is TGTGCCAGCACCCCAGGGTTGAACTATGGCTACACCTTC. Translating it yields CASTPGLNYGYTF. This chain uses TRBV6-5 with TRBJ1-2, with a possible D match to TRBD1 (5 bases). The germline gives CDR1 MNHEY, CDR2 SVGAGI. The CDR3 is 13 residues long. V gave up 7 bases and J gave up 2 bases, with 11 bases separating them.

CDR3 nucleotide sequence: TGTGCCAGTAGAACATCGAGAGGGGGCAATGAGCAGTTCTTC. As protein: CASRTSRGGNEQFF. The rearrangement joins TRBV19 to TRBJ2-1; tentatively, D is TRBD1 (6 bases). Germline V gene lookup returns CDR1 LNHDA and CDR2 SQIVND (reference sequence). V dropped 6 bases and J dropped 6 bases, with 15 bases sitting between them. The CDR3 sequence is 14 residues long.

The chain recombines TRBV24-1 with TRBJ2-2, with 7 bases lining up with TRBD1. Germline CDR1 KGHDR, CDR2 SFDVKD. The V gene end was trimmed by 4 bases and the J gene end by 4 bases; junction bases not matched to a gene: 2. The CDR3 has 14 residues. The CDR3 coding sequence is TGTGCCACCAGTGAGACAGGGCGCACCGGGGAGCTGTTTTTT. Its translation is CATSETGRTGELFF.

The J gene is TRBJ1-2, the V gene TRBV6-6, with D uncertain. Per the germline V gene, CDR1 is MNHNY and CDR2 is SVGAGI (reference sequence). Trimming removed 2 bases from V and 3 bases from J, with 16 bases in between. This CDR3 has 16 amino acids. CDR3 protein: CASSYAYRPSDYGYTF. The CDR3 DNA follows: TGTGCCAGCAGTTACGCCTATCGGCCCTCGGACTATGGCTACACCTTC.

The chain employs TRBV5-1 and TRBJ2-5, with 8 bases that match TRBD2. CDR3 length: 15 residues. J lost 4 bases, V lost 1 base, and 6 bases had no gene match. Germline-derived CDR1 and CDR2 are SGHRS and YFSETQ. The CDR3 here is CASSLPSGRLETQYF. DNA for the CDR3: TGCGCCAGCAGCTTGCCGAGCGGGAGATTAGAGACCCAGTACTTC.

This chain joins TRBV7-2 and TRBJ2-7; D call uncertain. The CDR3 length is 15 residues. V lost 4 bases and J lost 7, with 20 bases in between. The germline V gene has CDR1 SGHTA and CDR2 FQGNSA. CDR3 coding DNA: TGTGCCAGCAGCTCCTTAATACGAACCCTACGAGAGCAGTACTTC. Protein sequence: CASSSLIRTLREQYF.

The gene calls are TRBV19 and TRBJ1-1; a weak D match, TRBD1 (6 bases). The ends were cut back, 6 bases at V and 4 bases at J, with 18 bases in the middle. The CDR3 is 15 residues long. The germline V gene has CDR1 LNHDA and CDR2 SQIVND (reference sequence). CDR3 region: CASSLGVGGSTEAFF. The CDR3 DNA sequence: TGTGCCAGTAGCCTAGGGGTAGGGGGGTCCACTGAAGCTTTCTTT.

The rearrangement joins TRBV4-1 to TRBJ2-7, with 9 bases that match TRBD2. The V and J ends lost 1 base and 10 bases, in that order; junction bases with no gene match: 8. Germline V lookup: CDR1 MGHRA, CDR2 YSYEKL. The CDR3 runs to 14 residues. The CDR3 loop is CASSQVLSGSGQYF. Written as DNA, the CDR3 is TGCGCCAGCAGCCAAGTCCTTAGCGGGAGTGGTCAGTACTTC.

This chain uses TRBV11-2 with TRBJ2-1; 14 positions agree with TRBD2. Germline V gives CDR1 SGHAT, CDR2 FQNNGV. CDR3 length equals 19 residues. Unmatched junction bases numbered 16, after V lost 6 bases and J lost 6 bases. The CDR3 DNA reads TGTGCCAGCAGACAAAGCCCTCGGACTAGCGGGAGGATTGGCAATGAGCAGTTCTTC. Protein: CASRQSPRTSGRIGNEQFF. Using reference TRBV11-2 and TRBJ2-1 for the parts outside the CDR3, the full variable domain is EAGVAQSPRYKIIEKRQSVAFWCNPISGHATLYWYQQILGQGPKLLIQFQNNGVVDDSQLPKDRFSAERLKGVDSTLKIQPAKLEDSAVYLCASRQSPRTSGRIGNEQFFGPGTRLTVL.

CDR3 amino acids: CASSDKGVTDTQYF. The DNA of the CDR3 is TGCGCCAGCAGTGACAAGGGTGTCACAGATACGCAGTATTTT. This rearrangement joins TRBV10-2 to TRBJ2-3; D unresolved. Trimming took off 3 bases at V and 2 bases at J, with 9 bases between the two ends. The CDR3 is 14 amino acids. CDR1 and CDR2 from the germline V gene are WSHSY and SAAADI.

The gene calls are TRBV30 and TRBJ2-5, with 7 bases lining up with TRBD2. From germline, CDR1 is GTSNPN and CDR2 SVGIG (reference sequence). V gave up 6 bases and J gave up 5 bases; unmatched junction bases: 0. The CDR3 loop spans 10 amino acids. In DNA, the CDR3 is TGTGCCTGCGGGGGGGAGACCCAGTACTTC. Its translation is CACGGETQYF.

This chain links TRBV19 with TRBJ2-1; 9 positions match TRBD1. Per the germline V gene, CDR1 is LNHDA and CDR2 is SQIVND (reference sequence). The CDR3 loop spans 13 amino acids. The V segment lost 5 bases and the J segment 9 bases; nucleotides outside the gene matches: 5. CDR3 coding DNA: TGTGCCAGTAGTGCCACAGGGGGCAGTGAGCAGTTCTTC. Protein: CASSATGGSEQFF.

The chain uses TRBV3-1 (or the pseudogene TRBV3-2) and TRBJ2-1; 12 nucleotides line up with TRBD2. The trim removed 0 bases at V and 2 bases at J, leaving 11 bases unmatched. The CDR3 loop spans 20 amino acids. Germline V gene data show CDR1 as LGHDT and CDR2 as YNNKEL (reference sequence). In DNA, the CDR3 is TGTGCCAGCAGCCAAGATACGGCTAGCGGGAGGGCCGGGACCTACAATGAGCAGTTCTTC. This gives the protein CASSQDTASGRAGTYNEQFF.

The chain has TRBV5-1 and TRBJ2-5; 12 bases are shared with TRBD2. CDR1 and CDR2 from the germline V gene are SGHRS and YFSETQ. Trimming cost V 4 bases and J 5 bases; bases outside gene matches: 9. This CDR3 has 16 amino acids. For the CDR3, the DNA is TGCGCCAGCAGCACATCTAGCGGGAGGGCCGCTGAGACCCAGTACTTC. This encodes CASSTSSGRAAETQYF.